Given below is one TCR beta chain in context. Method: immunoSEQ multiplex PCR; TCRdb's copy keeps in-frame clones and lacks some. The sample yields about 50,000 clones, 90% seen once. This record comes from a study of T cell changes during pregnancy in multiple sclerosis. This CDR3 is 20 amino acids long. V lost 2 bases, J lost 7 bases, and 23 bases stayed unmatched. Per germline, CDR1 MNHNS and CDR2 SASEGT. Material: peripheral blood, obtained after pregnancy. The clonotype was recovered from a female donor in good health, enrolled as a control in a pregnancy study. The chain combines TRBV6-1 with TRBJ2-7, with 10 positions matching TRBD1. CDR3 nucleotide sequence: TGTGCCAGCAGTGAAAGCGCCCGGGACAGGGGCCGGGGGGCCCTCCGGGAGCAGTACTTC. Amino acids: CASSESARDRGRGALREQYF.